What follows are 7 T cell receptor beta chains derived from one specimen sequenced in a study of shared T cell receptors in the human thymus. Measured with immunoSEQ multiplex PCR; TCRdb has only the in-frame clones, and not every one. The data hold some 640,000 clones, with about 89% observed a single time. In addition, the sample was reused for a study of human thymus T cells.

The sequenced material came from thymocytes. These receptors were obtained from a boy in the first two years of life with a congenital heart defect.

J is TRBJ2-7 and V is TRBV7-2; a weak D match, TRBD1 (5 bases). The CDR3 is made up of 12 amino acids. Germline-derived CDR1 and CDR2 are SGHTA and FQGNSA. Trimming took 4 bases from V and 5 from J, leaving 9 bases between them. The CDR3 region is CASSSREDEQYF. For the CDR3, the DNA is TGTGCCAGCAGCTCCAGGGAAGACGAGCAGTACTTC.

This chain's CDR3 is CASSQRVRFEAFF. In DNA form, the CDR3 reads TGCGCCAGCAGCCAACGCGTACGCTTTGAAGCTTTCTTT. V usage is TRBV4-1 and J usage is TRBJ1-1; no definite D call. Germline V gene lookup returns CDR1 MGHRA and CDR2 YSYEKL. V lost 2 bases and J lost 7, with 11 bases in between. The CDR3 contains 13 residues.

This clone has just a few counts. The chain joins TRBV29-1 to TRBJ2-1; 7 bases match TRBD1. Germline V gives CDR1 SQVTM, CDR2 ANQGSEA. The CDR3 covers 14 residues. Losses at the gene ends were 7 bases for V and 0 bases for J; bases not matched to a gene: 6. CDR3 sequence: CSDGTAPSYNEQFF. DNA for the CDR3: TGCAGCGATGGGACAGCTCCCTCCTACAATGAGCAGTTCTTC.

The J gene is TRBJ2-1, the V gene TRBV2; D possibly corresponds to TRBD2 (6 bases). Deletions cut 4 bases from V and 6 bases from J, with 16 bases between. From germline, CDR1 is SNHLY and CDR2 FYNNEI. There are 15 residues in the CDR3. For the CDR3, the DNA is TGTGCCAGCAGTGTAGGACTAATCCCCGGCAATGAGCAGTTCTTC. Amino acid sequence: CASSVGLIPGNEQFF.

V gene TRBV5-1 combines with J gene TRBJ2-1; D is perhaps TRBD1 (5 bases). The germline CDR1 and CDR2 sequences are SGHRS and YFSETQ. The CDR3 runs to 14 residues. Between the trimmed V and J ends, which lost 6 bases and 5 bases, there was a span of 15 bases. In nucleotides, the CDR3 is TGCGCCAGCACTAAGGGGCATCCAGACAATGAGCAGTTCTTC. This sequence encodes CASTKGHPDNEQFF.

The V and J genes are TRBV4-1 and TRBJ2-1; D might be TRBD1 (6 bases). This CDR3 region has 16 residues. The V end was cut by 4 bases, the J end by 7 bases, with 20 bases between. Germline V CDR1 and CDR2: MGHRA, YSYEKL. CDR3 coding DNA: TGCGCCAGCAGCCCCAGGGGCCGTGGAGGAAGGAATGAGCAGTTCTTC. Its translation: CASSPRGRGGRNEQFF.

The CDR3 sequence: CASSPGGEHGANVLTF. CDR3 nucleotide sequence: TGTGCCAGCAGCCCTGGGGGGGAACATGGGGCCAACGTCCTGACTTTC. The gene calls are TRBV5-6 and TRBJ2-6, with 7 bases that match TRBD2. Germline loops: CDR1 SGHDT, CDR2 YYEEEE. CDR3 length: 16 amino acids. Trimming took 4 bases from V and 3 from J; bases not matched to a gene: 7.